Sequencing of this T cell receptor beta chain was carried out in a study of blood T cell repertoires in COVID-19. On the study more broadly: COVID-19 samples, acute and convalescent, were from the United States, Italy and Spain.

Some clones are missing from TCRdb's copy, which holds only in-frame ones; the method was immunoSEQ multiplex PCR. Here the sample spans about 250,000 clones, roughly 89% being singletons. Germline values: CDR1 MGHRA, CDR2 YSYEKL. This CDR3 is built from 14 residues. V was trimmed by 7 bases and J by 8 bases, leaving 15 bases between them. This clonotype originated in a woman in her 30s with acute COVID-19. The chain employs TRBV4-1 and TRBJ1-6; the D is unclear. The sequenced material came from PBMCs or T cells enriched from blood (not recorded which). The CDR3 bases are TGCGCCAGCAAAGCGGGCAAGGATTATTCACCCCTCCACTTT. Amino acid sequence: CASKAGKDYSPLHF.